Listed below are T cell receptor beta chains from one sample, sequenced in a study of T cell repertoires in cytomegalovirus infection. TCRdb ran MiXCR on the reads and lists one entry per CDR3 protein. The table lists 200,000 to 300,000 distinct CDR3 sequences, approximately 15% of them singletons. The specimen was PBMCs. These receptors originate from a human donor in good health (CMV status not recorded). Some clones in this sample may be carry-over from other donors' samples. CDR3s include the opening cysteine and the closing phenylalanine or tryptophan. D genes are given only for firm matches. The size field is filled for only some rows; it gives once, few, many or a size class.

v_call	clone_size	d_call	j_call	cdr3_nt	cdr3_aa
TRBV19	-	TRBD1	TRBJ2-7	TGTGCCACCGCACAGACAGGGAACTTCTACGAGCAGTACTTC	CATAQTGNFYEQYF
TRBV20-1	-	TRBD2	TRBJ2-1	TGCAGTGCTAGAGAATCGACGGCGGGAGGGCACAATGAGCAGTTCTTC	CSARESTAGGHNEQFF
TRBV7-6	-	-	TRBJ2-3	TGTGCCAGCAGCTTAGTGGATACAGATACGCAGTATTTT	CASSLVDTDTQYF
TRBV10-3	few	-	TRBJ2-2	TGTGCCATCAGTGCATCAGGAACGAACACCGGGGAGCTGTTTTTT	CAISASGTNTGELFF
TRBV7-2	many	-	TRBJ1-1	TGTGCCAGCAGCTTCGACGGGGGGAGGGCAGCTTTCTTT	CASSFDGGRAAFF
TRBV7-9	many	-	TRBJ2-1	TGTGCCAGCAGCATCGACCTCAATGAGCAGTTCTTC	CASSIDLNEQFF
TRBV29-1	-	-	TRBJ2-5	TGCAGCGTTGAAGTCTCCGGGGGTCCCCGGGAGACCCAGTACTTC	CSVEVSGGPRETQYF
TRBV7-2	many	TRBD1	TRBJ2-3	TGTGCCAGCAGCCCGAGGGGGCAGAGGACGCAGTATTTT	CASSPRGQRTQYF
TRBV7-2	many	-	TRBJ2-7	TGTGCCAGCAGTTCGATGAACGAGCAGTACTTC	CASSSMNEQYF
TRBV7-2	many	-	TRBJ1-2	TGTGCCAGCAGCTTTACCGCGGATTCGGGCGGCTACACCTTC	CASSFTADSGGYTF
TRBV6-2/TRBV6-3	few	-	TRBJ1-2	TGTGCCAGCAGTTCGGGGGCGGACTATGGCTACACCTTC	CASSSGADYGYTF
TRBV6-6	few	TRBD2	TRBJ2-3	TGTGCCAGCAGACGGACTAGCGCTACTAGCACAGATACGCAGTATTTT	CASRRTSATSTDTQYF
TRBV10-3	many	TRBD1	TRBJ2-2	TGTGCCAGCGCCTTTCAGGGGGCGCCCACCGGGGAGCTGTTTTTT	CASAFQGAPTGELFF
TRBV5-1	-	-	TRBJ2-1	TGCGCCAGTCGTCCGTTTAGCGGGCAGTTCTTC	CASRPFSGQFF
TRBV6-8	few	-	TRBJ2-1	TGTGCCAGCAAAAAGGGGGGGTCCTACAATGAGCAGTTCTTC	CASKKGGSYNEQFF
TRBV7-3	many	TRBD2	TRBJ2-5	TGTGCCAGCAGTCCAATGGGAGCGGGGGGGTCTGAGACCCAGTACTTC	CASSPMGAGGSETQYF
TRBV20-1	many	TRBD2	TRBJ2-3	TGCAGTGCTGCCTCCAGCGGGGGGGCCGCAGATACGCAGTATTTT	CSAASSGGAADTQYF
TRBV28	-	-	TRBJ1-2	TGTGCCAGCAGCGTCAACCACTATGGCTACACCTTC	CASSVNHYGYTF
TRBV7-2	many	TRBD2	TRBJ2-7	TGTGCCAGCAGCCCACCCTTTCGACTAGCGGAATCCTACGAGCAGTACTTC	CASSPPFRLAESYEQYF
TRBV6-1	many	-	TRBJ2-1	TGTGCCAGCAGCCCCTCCCAAGGGCTCCCCTACAATGAGCAGTTCTTC	CASSPSQGLPYNEQFF
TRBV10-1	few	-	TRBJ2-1	TGCGCCAGCAGTGACAGGCACAATGAGCAGTTCTTC	CASSDRHNEQFF
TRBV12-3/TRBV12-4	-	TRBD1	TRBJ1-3	TGTGCCAGCAGTACTCGACAGGGGAAGGGAAACACCATATATTTT	CASSTRQGKGNTIYF
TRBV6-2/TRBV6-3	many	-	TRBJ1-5	TGTGCCAGCACAGAGGGGTCCGGAAGCAATCAGCCCCAGCATTTT	CASTEGSGSNQPQHF
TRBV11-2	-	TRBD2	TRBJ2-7	TGTGCCAGCAGCGTCAGCGGGGGGACCTACGAGCAGTACTTC	CASSVSGGTYEQYF
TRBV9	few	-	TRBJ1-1	TGTGCCAGCAGCCCGGGGAGGGGGGCGCGCACTGAAGCTTTCTTT	CASSPGRGARTEAFF
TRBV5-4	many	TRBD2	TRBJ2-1	TGTGCCAGCACCCAATGGGGACTAGCGGGGCACAATGAGCAGTTCTTC	CASTQWGLAGHNEQFF
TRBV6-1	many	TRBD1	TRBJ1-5	TGTGCCAGCAGTGTACAGGGGGTCCGTGTTTCCAATCAGCCCCAGCATTTT	CASSVQGVRVSNQPQHF
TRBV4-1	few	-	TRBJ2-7	TGCGCCAGCAGCCACCTCGGAGCCTACGAGCAGTACTTC	CASSHLGAYEQYF
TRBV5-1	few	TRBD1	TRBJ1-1	TGCGCCAGCACGAAATTTGGAGGGACAGGGGGCAGCAGCACTGAAGCTTTCTTT	CASTKFGGTGGSSTEAFF
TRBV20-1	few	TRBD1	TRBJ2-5	TGCAGTGCTAGAACTGGGACAGGAGAAGAGACCCAGTACTTC	CSARTGTGEETQYF
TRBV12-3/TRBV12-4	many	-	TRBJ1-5	TGTGCCAGCAGTTCTGCCGGTCAGGGTTACCAGCCCCAGCATTTT	CASSSAGQGYQPQHF
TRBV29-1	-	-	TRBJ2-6	TGCAGCGTTGACCCCTCTGGGGCCAACGTCCTGACTTTC	CSVDPSGANVLTF
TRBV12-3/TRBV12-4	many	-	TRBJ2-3	TGTGCCAGCACCCCGGGAGATACGCAGTATTTT	CASTPGDTQYF
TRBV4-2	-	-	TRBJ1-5	TGTGCCAGCAGCCAAGAAGCAGGGTACAATCAGCCCCAGCATTTT	CASSQEAGYNQPQHF
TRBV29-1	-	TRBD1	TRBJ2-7	TGCAGCGTTGAAGTGGGACAGGGGAAGGGCGAGCAGTACTTC	CSVEVGQGKGEQYF
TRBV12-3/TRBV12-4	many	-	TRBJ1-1	TGTGCCAGCAGTTTAATGGCCGCTACAACTGAAGCTTTCTTT	CASSLMAATTEAFF
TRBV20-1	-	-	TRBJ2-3	TGCAGTGCTCTAAGTGGAGGGGCTAGCACAGATACGCAGTATTTT	CSALSGGASTDTQYF
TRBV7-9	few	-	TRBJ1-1	TGTGCCAGCACCGAGACAGTGAACACTGAAGCTTTCTTT	CASTETVNTEAFF
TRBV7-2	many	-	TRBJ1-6	TGTGCCAGCAGCTCCGGGACGGGGTATAATTCACCCCTCCACTTT	CASSSGTGYNSPLHF
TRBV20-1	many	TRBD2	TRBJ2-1	TGCAGTGCGCCAACTAGCGGGGGCTACAATGAGCAGTTCTTC	CSAPTSGGYNEQFF
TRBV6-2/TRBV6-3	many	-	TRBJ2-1	TGTGCCAGCAGTTTAACTGCGGGAAGTTACAATGAGCAGTTCTTC	CASSLTAGSYNEQFF
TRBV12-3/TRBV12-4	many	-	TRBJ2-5	TGTGCCAGCAGCCGACAGGAAGAGACCCAGTACTTC	CASSRQEETQYF
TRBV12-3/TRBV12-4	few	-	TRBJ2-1	TGTGCCAGCAGTTTTTCGAGGGCTGGGTACAATGAGCAGTTCTTC	CASSFSRAGYNEQFF
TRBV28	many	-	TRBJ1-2	TGTGCCAGCAGTTTAAATTGGGCTATTGGGAACTATGGCTACACCTTC	CASSLNWAIGNYGYTF
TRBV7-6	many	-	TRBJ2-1	TGTGCCAGCAGCGGGGACGGACGGAGTGAGCAGTTCTTC	CASSGDGRSEQFF
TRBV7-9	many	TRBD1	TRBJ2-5	TGTGCCAGCACCGACGGGACAGGGAAGGAGACCCAGTACTTC	CASTDGTGKETQYF
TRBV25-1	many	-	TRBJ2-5	TGTGCCAGCAGTGAGGGATGGGGGCGCGGAGAGACCCAGTACTTC	CASSEGWGRGETQYF
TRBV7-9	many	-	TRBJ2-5	TGTGCCAGCAGCAGGGGGGGGGCCCAAGAGACCCAGTACTTC	CASSRGGAQETQYF
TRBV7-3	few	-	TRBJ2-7	TGTGCCAGCAGCCCCCAGCCCAACAGCTACGAGCAGTACTTC	CASSPQPNSYEQYF
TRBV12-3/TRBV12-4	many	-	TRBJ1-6	TGTGCCAGCAGGAAACAGGGTTCCTCACCCCTCCACTTT	CASRKQGSSPLHF
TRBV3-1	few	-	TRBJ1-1	TGTGCCAGCAGCGACCACGGCAGGGGTATACCTGGGACTGAAGCTTTCTTT	CASSDHGRGIPGTEAFF
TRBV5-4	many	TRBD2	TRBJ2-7	TGTGCCAGCAGCTCCTCAGCGGGAAAACTCTACGAGCAGTACTTC	CASSSSAGKLYEQYF
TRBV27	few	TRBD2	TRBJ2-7	TGTGCCAGCAGTCCCCTAGCGGGTCCTTCCTACGAGCAGTACTTC	CASSPLAGPSYEQYF
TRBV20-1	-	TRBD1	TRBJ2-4	TGCAGTGCTAGCCCAACAGGGGGCATAGCCAAAAACATTCAGTACTTC	CSASPTGGIAKNIQYF
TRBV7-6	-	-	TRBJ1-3	TGTGCCAGCAGCTTAAGGTCTCGGGAGACGGGAAACACCATATATTTT	CASSLRSRETGNTIYF
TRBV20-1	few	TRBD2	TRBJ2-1	TGCAGTGCTCCCGGGACTAGCGGGGCGAATGAGCAGTTCTTC	CSAPGTSGANEQFF
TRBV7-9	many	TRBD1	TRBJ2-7	TGTGCCAGCAGCTTCCCAGGACAGGGGTTATCCTACGAGCAGTACTTC	CASSFPGQGLSYEQYF
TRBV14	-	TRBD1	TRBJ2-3	TGTGCCAGCAGCCAGATAGGGGGCGAGACAGATACGCAGTATTTT	CASSQIGGETDTQYF
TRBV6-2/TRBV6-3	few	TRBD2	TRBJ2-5	TGTGCCAGCACCCCGGGACTAGCGGGAGTCGCGACCCAGTACTTC	CASTPGLAGVATQYF